This section outlines one T cell receptor (beta chain) sequence together with its context. This clone was counted a single time. Its specific antigen is unknown. It has no much larger one-base neighbor in the sample; base qualities were not kept. The sample originates from a study of OX40 agonist ivuxolimab in advanced cancers. Some background on the complete study: Ivuxolimab was an agonistic, fully human IgG2 monoclonal antibody directed against OX40 (CD134), a costimulatory receptor. Intravenous ivuxolimab was administered to patients every 2 weeks at six dose levels: 0.01, 0.1, 0.3, 1.5, 3 and 10 mg/kg. Of the approximately 54 patients in dose escalation, approximately 20 had hepatocellular carcinoma, some 15 had melanoma, 9 had renal cell carcinoma and 9 had head and neck cancer. In the dose-escalation cohort, more than 75% of patients were male, and the mean age was approximately 60 years, with a range of roughly 20 to 79. Prior anti-PD-1, anti-PD-L1 or anti-CTLA-4 therapy was permitted, and approximately 40% of dose-escalation patients had received checkpoint inhibitors. Partial responses occurred in three dose-escalation patients: two with cutaneous melanoma and one with hepatocellular carcinoma. Peripheral TCRbeta sequencing was intended to test whether TCR sequence diversity was altered and clonal T-cell expansion was caused by ivuxolimab. The monotherapy dose-escalation portion (N ≈ 52 patients) of the phase I ivuxolimab trial is reported in the paper.

Genomic DNA was extracted from sorted cells for sequencing of the TCRbeta CDR3 region. TCRbeta CDR3 regions were sequenced using the immunoSEQ Assay. The table was pulled from immuneACCESS by TCRdb, which kept in-frame rearrangements only. Such tables lose some clones; where checked, under half of the loss comes from unresolved V genes, and the rest has no known cause. The sample table contains tens of thousands of clones; only one count was recorded for 79% of them. Of the sample, over 12% is held by the ten largest clones. Patients with autoimmune disease history or receiving systemic immunosuppression were excluded from the trial. In every dose cohort, peripheral blood was drawn for TCR sequencing at baseline, cycle 4 day 1, and cycle 7 day 1. Samples were obtained from an open-label, multicenter, first-in-human phase I dose-escalation trial of ivuxolimab. Adults with locally advanced or metastatic melanoma, renal cell carcinoma, hepatocellular carcinoma or head and neck squamous cell carcinoma were enrolled in the trial. Before TCR sequencing, CD4+ T cells and CD8+ T cells were sorted from peripheral blood as separate populations.

The CDR3 runs 13 amino acids, cysteine and phenylalanine included. The entry retains the CDR3 DNA only, 39 bases that are in frame from base 1. Deletion took 6 bases off V and 1 base off J, with a span of 9 bases between the germline ends. The germline V gene (reference sequence) supplies CDR1 GTSNPN and CDR2 SVGIG. Paper-wide results and their limitations: Low levels of normalized T-cell clonal expansion were also seen in some nonresponding patients. In the 0.1-3.0 mg/kg groups, partial responders had among the lowest normalized peripheral clonal expansion, particularly in CD8+ T cells. At doses from 0.1 to 3.0 mg/kg, clonal expansion was seen in both CD4+ and CD8+ blood T cells between baseline and week 6. After ivuxolimab, expanded clones were on average more numerous among CD8+ T cells than among CD4+ T cells. Which antigens the clonally expanded peripheral T cells were specific for was not determined.

This TCR was recovered from an adult with an advanced solid tumor such as melanoma, head and neck, liver or kidney cancer. Here the sequenced sample was CD4+ or CD8+ T cells sorted from blood, taken in a trial of the OX40 agonist ivuxolimab. The chain is made from TRBV30 and TRBJ2-2, with a weak D call of TRBD1 (6 bases match). The CDR3 protein sequence reads: CACTTGNTGELFF. The nucleotide sequence reads as follows: TGTGCCTGTACGACAGGGAACACCGGGGAGCTGTTTTTT.